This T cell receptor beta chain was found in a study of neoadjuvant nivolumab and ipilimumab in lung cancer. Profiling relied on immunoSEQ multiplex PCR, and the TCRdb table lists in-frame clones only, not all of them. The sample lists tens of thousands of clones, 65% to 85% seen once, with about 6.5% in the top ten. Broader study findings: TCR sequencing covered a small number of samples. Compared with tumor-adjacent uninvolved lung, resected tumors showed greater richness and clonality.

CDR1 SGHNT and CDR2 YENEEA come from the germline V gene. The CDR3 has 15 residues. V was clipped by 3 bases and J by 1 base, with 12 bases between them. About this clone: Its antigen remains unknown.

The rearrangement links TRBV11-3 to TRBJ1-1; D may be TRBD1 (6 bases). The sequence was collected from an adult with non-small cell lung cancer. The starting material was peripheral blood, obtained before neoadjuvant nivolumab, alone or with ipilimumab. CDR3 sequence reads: CASSLDSGSNTEAFF. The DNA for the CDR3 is TGTGCCAGCAGCTTGGACAGCGGGTCGAACACTGAAGCTTTCTTT.